The rows below give T cell receptor beta chains drawn from one sample of a study of control samples from healthy donors and cancer patients. Clones were read by immunoSEQ multiplex PCR, and TCRdb kept only the in-frame ones, dropping some. The table shows around 130,000 clones, with 89% occurring only once. The sequenced sample was PBMCs. The receptor set was obtained from a man aged 45 to 65 with head and neck cancer. The CDR3 runs from the conserved cysteine through the conserved F or W. The order of the fields is V gene, J gene, CDR3 length, clone size, D gene, CDR3 protein, CDR3 DNA. A D gene is named only where the DNA matches it firmly. Where a row states a size, it is once, few, many or the class of an expanded clone; other rows omit it.

TRBV30	TRBJ1-4	13	.	.	CAWSVTTREKLFF	TGTGCCTGGAGTGTCACAACTCGGGAAAAACTGTTTTTT
TRBV6-5	TRBJ1-2	14	.	.	CASRRGGGWSGYTF	TGTGCCAGCAGGAGGGGGGGCGGGTGGTCCGGCTACACCTTC
TRBV29-1	TRBJ2-5	17	.	TRBD2	CSVEMGLAGGYQETQYF	TGCAGCGTTGAAATGGGACTAGCGGGAGGGTACCAAGAGACCCAGTACTTC
TRBV5-1	TRBJ1-5	19	.	.	CASIQITGRELNSNQPQHF	TGCGCCAGTATCCAAATAACCGGCAGGGAGCTTAATAGCAATCAGCCCCAGCATTTT
TRBV28	TRBJ1-1	13	.	TRBD1	CASRSQGDTEAFF	TGTGCCAGCAGATCACAGGGGGACACTGAAGCTTTCTTT
TRBV4-2	TRBJ2-2	14	.	TRBD1	CASSQGTVDGELFF	TGTGCCAGCAGCCAGGGGACAGTTGACGGGGAGCTGTTTTTT
TRBV7-9	TRBJ2-1	11	.	.	CASSLNNEQFF	TGTGCCAGCAGCTTAAACAATGAGCAGTTCTTC
TRBV5-6	TRBJ2-3	15	.	.	CASSLEGEITDTQYF	TGTGCCAGCAGCTTGGAGGGGGAGATAACAGATACGCAGTATTTT
TRBV6-5	TRBJ1-5	14	.	.	CASRPGTSNQPQHF	TGTGCCAGCAGGCCAGGGACTAGCAATCAGCCCCAGCATTTT
TRBV7-9	TRBJ2-7	15	.	.	CASSLCRVGGDEQYF	TGTGCCAGCAGCTTATGTCGGGTTGGAGGAGACGAGCAGTACTTC
TRBV28	TRBJ2-1	13	many	.	CASSLDAYNEQFF	TGTGCCAGCAGTTTAGACGCATACAATGAGCAGTTCTTC
TRBV6-2/TRBV6-3	TRBJ2-3	15	once	.	CASSYSQRRTDTQYF	TGTGCCAGCAGTTATTCCCAGAGACGCACAGATACGCAGTATTTT
TRBV3-1/TRBV3-2	TRBJ1-1	18	.	TRBD1	CASSLRWTGLLGNTEAFF	TGTGCCAGCAGCCTTCGATGGACAGGGCTTCTAGGGAACACTGAAGCTTTCTTT
TRBV28	TRBJ1-5	18	.	.	CASSLAGPSIISNQPQHF	TGTGCCAGCAGTTTAGCGGGACCGTCAATTATTAGCAATCAGCCCCAGCATTTT
TRBV2	TRBJ2-2	14	.	.	CASSERPPTGELFF	TGTGCCAGCAGTGAACGGCCTCCCACCGGGGAGCTGTTTTTT
TRBV6-5	TRBJ1-2	13	.	.	CASSYGADYGYTF	TGTGCCAGCAGTTACGGGGCGGACTATGGCTACACCTTC
TRBV9	TRBJ2-5	15	.	.	CASSVGAGLTETQYF	TGTGCCAGCAGCGTAGGAGCAGGGCTTACAGAGACCCAGTACTTC
TRBV19	TRBJ2-4	17	once	TRBD1	CASSPGGVRYTKNIQYF	TGTGCCAGTAGCCCAGGGGGCGTACGGTACACCAAAAACATTCAGTACTTC
TRBV5-6	TRBJ2-7	15	.	.	CASSPTSGVPYEQYF	TGTGCCAGCAGCCCGACCTCCGGGGTTCCCTACGAGCAGTACTTC
TRBV21-1	TRBJ2-1	14	.	.	CASSNRTGHNEQFF	TGTGCCAGCAGCAACCGGACAGGACACAATGAGCAGTTCTTC
TRBV7-9	TRBJ2-5	14	once	.	CASSLAGASGTQYF	TGTGCCAGCAGCTTGGCTGGAGCGTCTGGGACCCAGTACTTC
TRBV9	TRBJ1-1	13	.	.	CASSVAMGTEAFF	TGTGCCAGCAGCGTAGCTATGGGCACTGAAGCTTTCTTT
TRBV5-6	TRBJ2-7	12	.	.	CASSSSSYEQYF	TGTGCCAGCAGCTCGAGCTCCTACGAGCAGTACTTC
TRBV5-1	TRBJ2-7	14	.	TRBD1	CASSSGTGRYEQYF	TGCGCCAGCAGCTCGGGGACAGGGCGGTACGAGCAGTACTTC
TRBV21-1	TRBJ1-1	16	.	.	CASSKALSAFDTEAFF	TGTGCCAGCAGCAAAGCGCTTTCGGCCTTTGACACTGAAGCTTTCTTT
TRBV18	TRBJ1-3	15	.	TRBD1	CASSSDRGPGNTIYF	TGTGCCAGCTCGTCCGACAGGGGGCCTGGAAACACCATATATTTT
TRBV28	TRBJ1-5	14	.	.	CASSFGDGNQPQHF	TGTGCCAGCAGTTTTGGAGATGGCAATCAGCCCCAGCATTTT
TRBV27	TRBJ1-1	14	few	.	CASSLLGENTEAFF	TGTGCCAGCAGTTTATTGGGGGAGAACACTGAAGCTTTCTTT
TRBV7-2	TRBJ2-1	13	.	.	CASSFVGGNEQFF	TGTGCCAGCAGCTTTGTGGGGGGCAATGAGCAGTTCTTC
TRBV18	TRBJ2-3	14	.	.	CASSSGTGGDTQYF	TGTGCCAGCTCATCAGGGACCGGCGGGGATACGCAGTATTTT
TRBV7-3	TRBJ2-1	14	once	TRBD2	CASSRRTSRDEQFF	TGTGCCAGCAGCCGTCGGACTAGCAGAGATGAGCAGTTCTTC
TRBV7-2	TRBJ2-7	14	.	.	CASSPGLDSYEQYF	TGTGCCAGCAGTCCGGGTCTAGACTCCTACGAGCAGTACTTC
TRBV15	TRBJ2-3	18	.	TRBD1	CATSRDGDSGVGTDTQYF	TGTGCCACCAGCAGAGATGGGGACAGCGGAGTTGGCACAGATACGCAGTATTTT
TRBV5-1	TRBJ2-1	15	few	TRBD2	CASSLRGAGHNEQFF	TGCGCCAGCAGCCTGCGGGGGGCCGGACACAATGAGCAGTTCTTC
TRBV11-3	TRBJ2-1	15	.	TRBD1	CASSSSRDSYNEQFF	TGTGCCAGCAGCTCGTCCCGGGACAGTTACAATGAGCAGTTCTTC
TRBV6-2/TRBV6-3	TRBJ2-5	12	.	.	CASSYGQETQYF	TGTGCCAGCAGTTACGGGCAAGAGACCCAGTACTTC
TRBV6-5	TRBJ1-1	13	.	.	CASSTLENTEAFF	TGTGCCAGCAGTACTCTTGAGAACACTGAAGCTTTCTTT
TRBV12-3/TRBV12-4	TRBJ1-1	13	.	.	CASRNLGGAEAFF	TGTGCCAGCAGGAATTTAGGCGGGGCTGAAGCTTTCTTT
TRBV28	TRBJ2-7	14	.	TRBD1	CASSPGGQGGEQYF	TGTGCCAGCAGTCCGGGGGGACAGGGGGGCGAGCAGTACTTC
TRBV9	TRBJ1-1	15	.	.	CASSDPPGGNTEAFF	TGTGCCAGCAGCGACCCCCCGGGGGGAAACACTGAAGCTTTCTTT
TRBV10-3	TRBJ2-7	13	few	.	CALQEGDAYEQYF	TGTGCCCTCCAGGAAGGGGACGCCTACGAGCAGTACTTC
TRBV5-4	TRBJ1-2	14	.	.	CASSLSYSPYGYTF	TGTGCCAGCAGCTTGTCATACTCCCCCTATGGCTACACCTTC
TRBV5-4	TRBJ1-2	15	.	TRBD1	CASSDRAYYNYGYTF	TGTGCCAGCAGTGACAGGGCGTACTATAACTATGGCTACACCTTC
TRBV27	TRBJ2-6	22	once	.	CASREYSFSDPSTFSGANVLTF	TGTGCCAGCCGCGAATACTCTTTTTCCGATCCCTCTACGTTCTCTGGGGCCAACGTCCTGACTTTC